A single sample gave rise to the 25 T cell receptor beta chains below, sequenced in a study of blood T cell repertoires in COVID-19. Produced via immunoSEQ multiplex PCR; TCRdb's table is partial and in-frame only. The repertoire consists of 70,000 or so clones, with 76% occurring once and the leading ten covering about 15%. What was sequenced was peripheral blood. The receptors come from a man aged 60 to 69 with COVID-19, enrolled during active disease.

This clone was seen only once. The genes are TRBV19 and TRBJ2-3; TRBD2 matches 8 bases. Germline lookup yields CDR1 LNHDA and CDR2 SQIVND (reference sequence). This CDR3 contains 16 residues. After removal of 0 bases from V and 2 bases from J, the junction contained 4 bases not matched to a gene. DNA for the CDR3: TGTGCCAGTAGTATAGATCGGGAGGGCGACACAGATACGCAGTATTTT. Amino acid sequence: CASSIDREGDTDTQYF. Complete variable domain (other parts from reference TRBV19 and TRBJ2-3): DGGITQSPKYLFRKEGQNVTLSCEQNLNHDAMYWYRQDPGQGLRLIYYSQIVNDFQKGDIAEGYSVSREKKESFPLTVTSAQKNPTAFYLCASSIDREGDTDTQYFGPGTRLTVL.

This clone appeared once. The same CDR3 also results from other DNA sequences found in this sample. The V gene is TRBV5-1, the J gene TRBJ2-6, with D tentatively TRBD1 (5 bases). The CDR3 is made up of 15 amino acids. Between the trimmed V and J ends, which lost 3 bases and 0 bases, there was a span of 7 bases. CDR1 is SGHRS, CDR2 YFSETQ, per germline. The DNA of the CDR3 is TGCGCCAGCAGCTACAGGCCCTCTGGGGCCAACGTCCTGACTTTC. The encoded protein is CASSYRPSGANVLTF.

This chain uses TRBV28 with TRBJ1-5, with TRBD1 matching over 8 bases. CDR1 is MDHEN and CDR2 is SYDVKM in the germline V gene. V dropped 6 bases and J dropped 7; count of bases not matched to a gene: 5. This CDR3 comprises 13 residues. CDR3 amino acids: CASRQGARQPQHF. The CDR3 region has the DNA TGTGCCAGCAGGCAGGGGGCTAGGCAGCCCCAGCATTTT. Based on the CDR3 plus reference TRBV28 and TRBJ1-5, the full variable domain is DVKVTQSSRYLVKRTGEKVFLECVQDMDHENMFWYRQDPGLGLRLIYFSYDVKMKEKGDIPEGYSVSREKKERFSLILESASTNQTSMYLCASRQGARQPQHFGDGTRLSIL.

V is TRBV23-1 and J is TRBJ1-4; D possibly corresponds to TRBD1 (5 bases). TRBV23-1 has ORF status, its function being uncertain. The ends were cut back, 2 bases at V and 3 bases at J, with 10 bases in the middle. This CDR3 spans 15 amino acids. The CDR3 spells CASSQPRVANEKLFF. In nucleotides, the CDR3 is TGCGCCAGCAGTCAACCCAGGGTGGCTAATGAAAAACTGTTTTTT.

The chain uses TRBV28 and TRBJ1-5; no clear D. The V and J ends lost 7 bases and 2 bases respectively, with 15 bases between them. The CDR3 contains 15 residues. Germline CDR1 reads MDHEN; CDR2 reads SYDVKM. CDR3 DNA sequence: TGTGCCAGCACCGAGGCGGGGTACGGCAATCAGCCCCAGCATTTT. Protein product: CASTEAGYGNQPQHF.

CDR3 bases: TGTGCCAGCAGCGCCGGACAGGGGACACCCCTTGGCTACACCTTC. It is translated as CASSAGQGTPLGYTF. The chain is built from TRBV9 and TRBJ1-2; 9 nucleotides line up with TRBD1. Germline V CDR1 and CDR2: SGDLS, YYNGEE. This CDR3 region has 15 residues. J was trimmed by 7 bases and V by 3 bases; bases with no gene match: 10.

The chain couples TRBV7-7 to TRBJ2-1; 10 bases are a match to TRBD2. The CDR3 consists of 16 residues. Unmatched junction bases numbered 6, after V lost 1 base and J lost 6 bases. The germline CDR1 and CDR2 sequences are SSHAT and FNYEAQ (reference sequence). The CDR3, as DNA: TGTGCCAGCAGCTTAGGCTTACTAGCGGGAATCAATGAGCAGTTCTTC. Protein product: CASSLGLLAGINEQFF.

V and J are TRBV6-5 and TRBJ2-7; the match to TRBD2 covers 7 bases. The CDR3 totals 15 residues. CDR1 is MNHEY, CDR2 SVGAGI, per germline. V trimming: 5 bases; J trimming: 2 bases; junction bases outside the gene matches: 9. Here the CDR3 reads CASSPKGRGTYEQYF. CDR3 in DNA: TGTGCCAGCAGTCCTAAGGGGCGGGGGACCTACGAGCAGTACTTC.

This clone was found once. The chain combines TRBV30 with TRBJ1-1; 11 bases fit TRBD1. The J segment lost 5 bases and the V segment lost 3 bases, leaving 2 bases of the junction unmatched. There are 13 residues in the CDR3. Germline loops: CDR1 GTSNPN, CDR2 SVGIG (reference sequence). The CDR3 nucleotides read TGTGCCTGGAGAGGACAGGGGGCGACTGAAGCTTTCTTT. Amino acid sequence: CAWRGQGATEAFF.

CDR3 residues: CASSQQTSGEQFF. In nucleotides, the CDR3 is TGTGCCAGCAGCCAACAAACTAGCGGTGAGCAGTTCTTC. This chain uses TRBV3-1 (or the pseudogene TRBV3-2) with TRBJ2-1; TRBD2 agrees at 8 bases. There are 13 residues in the CDR3. Trimming removed 2 bases from V and 9 bases from J; junction bases left unmatched: 3. Germline values: CDR1 LGHDT, CDR2 YNNKEL (reference sequence).

The V and J genes are TRBV10-3 and TRBJ2-1; D is ambiguous. V shed 4 bases and J shed 7 bases, with 11 bases lying between them. The V gene's germline CDR1 is ENHRY and CDR2 SYGVKD. The CDR3 consists of 13 residues. This CDR3 reads CAISVALVNEQFF. In DNA, the CDR3 is TGTGCCATCAGTGTAGCACTCGTGAATGAGCAGTTCTTC.

This chain links TRBV4-1 with TRBJ2-5, with D possibly being TRBD2 (6 bases). Germline loops: CDR1 MGHRA, CDR2 YSYEKL. This CDR3 spans 14 amino acids. The V and J ends lost 0 bases and 4 bases respectively, with 9 bases between them. The CDR3 region has the DNA TGCGCCAGCAGCCAAGAGTTCGGGAGAGAGACCCAGTACTTC. Translated: CASSQEFGRETQYF.

CDR3 nucleotides: TGCGCCAGCAGAGAGGGACTAGCCCAAGAGACCCAGTACTTC. The encoded protein is CASREGLAQETQYF. This chain uses TRBV5-1 with TRBJ2-5; 9 nucleotides align to TRBD2. V lost 5 bases to trimming and J lost 1 base; unmatched junction nucleotides: 3. The CDR3 has 14 amino acids. Germline loops: CDR1 SGHRS, CDR2 YFSETQ. Variable domain in full (rest from reference TRBV5-1 and TRBJ2-5): KAGVTQTPRYLIKTRGQQVTLSCSPISGHRSVSWYQQTPGQGLQFLFEYFSETQRNKGNFPGRFSGRQFSNSRSEMNVSTLELGDSALYLCASREGLAQETQYFGPGTRLLVL.

The J gene is TRBJ1-5, the V gene TRBV5-1, with D maybe TRBD1 (6 bases). From germline, CDR1 is SGHRS and CDR2 YFSETQ. The germline V and J ends were trimmed by 4 bases and 4 bases, with 12 bases remaining between them. This CDR3 contains 14 residues. The CDR3 here is CASSSGQQNQPQHF. The DNA for the CDR3 is TGCGCCAGCAGCAGCGGACAGCAAAATCAGCCCCAGCATTTT.

The chain recombines TRBV3-1 (or the pseudogene TRBV3-2) with TRBJ1-1, with 7 bases lining up with TRBD1. Trimming cost V 6 bases and J 5 bases; bases outside gene matches: 6. The CDR3 sequence is 13 residues long. Germline V gives CDR1 LGHDT, CDR2 YNNKEL (reference sequence). The CDR3 here is CASSSTGVTEAFF. CDR3 in DNA: TGTGCCAGCAGTTCTACAGGGGTTACTGAAGCTTTCTTT.

The chain uses TRBV5-6 and TRBJ2-3; 10 bases map to TRBD2. This CDR3 contains 17 residues. V shed 2 bases, J shed 2 bases, and the junction held 8 bases outside the gene matches. Germline CDR1 SGHDT, CDR2 YYEEEE. CDR3 coding DNA: TGTGCCAGCAGCTTCGGCAGTAGCGGGGGGCCCACAGATACGCAGTATTTT. Protein: CASSFGSSGGPTDTQYF.

V and J are TRBV19 and TRBJ2-7; 7 bases match TRBD1. Germline trimming cut 7 bases from V and 1 base from J; bases unmatched to any gene: 7. Germline lookup yields CDR1 LNHDA and CDR2 SQIVND (reference sequence). CDR3 size: 14 residues. CDR3 in amino acids: CASMRDRDSYEQYF. DNA of the CDR3: TGTGCCAGTATGAGAGACAGGGATTCCTACGAGCAGTACTTC.

Turning to this clone: Given a much more abundant clone one base away, this may be a read error. This chain connects TRBV19 to TRBJ1-5; TRBD1 matches 7 bases. V trimming: 5 bases; J trimming: 4 bases; junction bases outside the gene matches: 11. The CDR3 length is 16 residues. CDR1 is LNHDA and CDR2 is SQIVND in the germline V gene (reference sequence). CDR3 coding DNA: TGTGCCAGTAGTTCGGGGGACAGCCGTTTAAATCAGCCCCAGCATTTT. Protein sequence: CASSSGDSRLNQPQHF.

This clone came up many times. Additional DNA sequences in this sample encode the identical CDR3. This chain uses TRBV24-1 with TRBJ2-1; the match to TRBD2 covers 8 bases. This CDR3 is 12 amino acids long. V was clipped by 9 bases and J by 4 bases; unmatched bases: 1. The germline V gene has CDR1 KGHDR and CDR2 SFDVKD. The CDR3 here is CATGTSYNEQFF. The CDR3 coding sequence is TGTGCCACCGGGACTAGTTACAATGAGCAGTTCTTC.

The chain uses TRBV9 and TRBJ1-1, with D maybe TRBD1 (5 bases). The CDR3 runs 16 residues. Germline V gene sequence: CDR1 SGDLS, CDR2 YYNGEE. V was cut by 3 bases and J by 5 bases, with 20 bases left in between. The CDR3 DNA reads as TGTGCCAGCAGCGCTAGTTTCGGGGGTCAAGCAACTGAAGCTTTCTTT. This encodes CASSASFGGQATEAFF.

J is TRBJ1-1 and V is TRBV5-1; D is ambiguous. Trimming pared 4 bases from V and 1 base from J, leaving 8 bases between. This CDR3 spans 13 amino acids. In germline, CDR1 is SGHRS, CDR2 YFSETQ. Here the CDR3 DNA reads TGCGCCAGCAGCCAGGCCTCGAACACTGAAGCTTTCTTT. Translating gives CASSQASNTEAFF.

The rearrangement links TRBV14 to TRBJ1-6; 9 bases align to TRBD1. The CDR3 covers 15 residues. Looked up from germline, CDR1 is SGHDN and CDR2 is FVKESK. J gave up 9 bases and V 0 bases, and 3 bases lay outside the gene matches. The CDR3 loop reads CASSQEGTGFSPLHF. The CDR3 DNA is TGTGCCAGCAGCCAAGAGGGGACAGGGTTTTCACCCCTCCACTTT.

This clone came up once. The chain couples TRBV7-2 to TRBJ2-7, with 8 bases aligning to TRBD2. CDR1 and CDR2 (germline): SGHTA, FQGNSA. V shed 5 bases, J shed 0 bases, and the junction held 3 bases outside the gene matches. The CDR3 covers 14 residues. CDR3 region: CASSRTSGSYEQYF. The CDR3 coding sequence is TGTGCCAGCAGCCGCACTAGCGGCTCCTACGAGCAGTACTTC.

The DNA of the CDR3 is TGTGCCAGCAGTTTGAGGGGAGGTAATGAGCAGTTCTTC. It specifies CASSLRGGNEQFF. The rearrangement joins TRBV27 to TRBJ2-1; D is perhaps TRBD2 (6 bases). The V and J ends lost 3 bases and 7 bases respectively, with 10 bases between them. The CDR3 is 13 amino acids. Germline values: CDR1 MNHEY, CDR2 SMNVEV (reference sequence).

J is TRBJ2-5 and V is TRBV7-2, with a tentative D call TRBD2 (5 bases). The CDR3 totals 13 residues. Germline CDR1 and CDR2: SGHTA and FQGNSA. V was clipped by 2 bases and J by 5 bases, with 9 bases between them. In nucleotides, the CDR3 is TGTGCCAGCAGCTTATCGGGAACGGAGACCCAGTACTTC. It specifies CASSLSGTETQYF.